Detailed here is one T cell receptor (beta chain). What it recognizes is unknown. The entry originates in a study of T-cell memory formation after mild COVID-19. Study outcomes and limitations: Contracting clones localized mainly to CM and EM when CD4+ and mainly to EMRA when CD8+. Among clones contracting day 15 to 85, CD4/CD8 was balanced, whereas later expanders leaned CD4+. Clones from the second wave (peaking day 37) had unconfirmed SARS-CoV-2 specificity.

A single record per CDR3 protein comes from TCRdb applying MiXCR to the 5' RACE reads. The table includes tens of thousands of distinct CDR3 sequences, roughly 25% detected once. This CDR3 is 14 amino acids long. The J segment lost 6 bases and the V segment lost 4 bases, leaving 6 bases of the junction unmatched. Germline values: CDR1 LGHNA, CDR2 YSLEER. The sequenced material came from PBMCs or a T cell subset sorted from them (not recorded which). The source is a young man who had mild COVID-19 (a few samples of this study predate the infection). Cell type and time point are not known. The gene calls are TRBV4-3 and TRBJ2-7, with 10 bases lining up with TRBD1. CDR3 in amino acids: CASSPTGTGVEQYF. As DNA, the CDR3 is TGCGCCAGCAGCCCGACCGGGACAGGGGTCGAGCAGTACTTC.